The 7 T cell receptor beta chains reported below all come from one sample, sequenced in a study of blood T cell repertoires in COVID-19 (TCRdb year 2020). The library was generated by the immunoSEQ multiplex PCR assay. TCRdb's version of the immuneACCESS table is confined to in-frame rearrangements and falls short of the full clone set. An unresolved V gene accounts for under half of the shortfall where checked; the remainder is of unknown origin. Within this sample are about 480,000 clones, with 89% of them counted one time only. The ten largest clonotypes hold around 0.92% of the sample. Sequencing was performed on peripheral blood. The origin of the receptors is a young man with COVID-19, enrolled during active disease.

The CDR3 bases are TGTGCCAGCGTTTGGCGGGAGGGCTCTGGGGCCAACGTCCTGACTTTC. Its translation is CASVWREGSGANVLTF. V and J are TRBV2 and TRBJ2-6; 9 bases are shared with TRBD2. Germline loops: CDR1 SNHLY, CDR2 FYNNEI. J gave up 0 bases and V 8 bases, and 5 bases lay outside the gene matches. This CDR3 spans 16 amino acids.

The rearrangement links TRBV11-2 to TRBJ2-1, with a tentative D call TRBD1 (6 bases). Trimming took off 5 bases at V and 3 bases at J, with 8 bases between the two ends. The CDR3 sequence is 13 residues long. Germline V lookup: CDR1 SGHAT, CDR2 FQNNGV. CDR3 in DNA: TGTGCCAGCAGCCAACAGGGCTACAATGAGCAGTTCTTC. Protein sequence: CASSQQGYNEQFF.

The chain is built from TRBV10-2 and TRBJ2-1, with 10 bases matching TRBD2. The CDR3 is 14 residues long. Trimming cost V 4 bases and J 7 bases; bases outside gene matches: 4. Germline V gives CDR1 WSHSY, CDR2 SAAADI. CDR3: CASSGGLASNEQFF. Written as DNA, the CDR3 is TGCGCCAGCAGTGGGGGACTAGCGTCGAATGAGCAGTTCTTC.

The chain joins TRBV3-1 (or the pseudogene TRBV3-2) to TRBJ2-3; maybe TRBD2 (6 bases). V shed 3 bases and J shed 5 bases, with 15 bases lying between them. Germline V CDR1 and CDR2: LGHDT, YNNKEL (reference sequence). CDR3 length equals 15 residues. The CDR3 here is CASSHMTSGKDTQYF. In DNA form, the CDR3 reads TGTGCCAGCAGCCACATGACTAGTGGAAAAGATACGCAGTATTTT.

In this sample, this clone turned up once. The chain carries TRBV3-1 (or the pseudogene TRBV3-2) and TRBJ2-3; weak D call: TRBD1 (5 bases). V was shortened by 4 bases and J by 0 bases, with 20 bases between the two germline ends. Per the germline V gene, CDR1 is LGHDT and CDR2 is YNNKEL (reference sequence). This CDR3 contains 18 residues. CDR3 loop: CASSPTASRLRSTDTQYF. CDR3 DNA sequence: TGTGCCAGCAGCCCGACAGCTTCACGGTTACGAAGCACAGATACGCAGTATTTT.

The V and J genes are TRBV5-3 and TRBJ2-3, with 7 bases fitting TRBD1. TRBV5-3 is designated an ORF whose function remains uncertain. V shed 4 bases, J shed 1 base, and the junction held 3 bases outside the gene matches. The CDR3 spans 14 residues. The CDR3: CARSPGTGTDTQYF. CDR3 DNA sequence: TGTGCCAGAAGCCCCGGGACAGGCACAGATACGCAGTATTTT.

V gene TRBV3-1 (or the pseudogene TRBV3-2) combines with J gene TRBJ2-2, with TRBD2 identical over 8 bases. The CDR3 covers 17 residues. J gave up 4 bases and V 2 bases, and 9 bases lay outside the gene matches. Germline-derived CDR1 and CDR2 are LGHDT and YNNKEL (reference sequence). CDR3 sequence (DNA): TGTGCCAGCAGCCAACGGGGGGGGGCCCCGGTCACCGGGGAGCTGTTTTTT. It specifies CASSQRGGAPVTGELFF.